The present T cell receptor (beta chain) was sequenced within a study of T cell responses to AZD1222 COVID-19 vaccine. Notes on this clone: Its antigen is still unknown.

Whole-study findings and limits: When two AZD1222 doses had been given, Spike-specific TCR breadth and depth rose. Reports say nearly half of spike-specific TCRs go after unmutated variant regions.

V was clipped by 5 bases and J by 3 bases; unmatched bases: 6. The CDR3 spans 15 residues. Per the germline V gene, CDR1 is SGHVS and CDR2 is FNYEAQ. Sequenced by immunoSEQ multiplex PCR; TCRdb stores in-frame clones only, minus some. Among tens of thousands of clones listed, 80% were seen once. The chain uses TRBV7-6 and TRBJ1-3, with 8 bases that match TRBD1. The starting material was peripheral blood, obtained 28 days after the second AZD1222 dose. The clonotype originates from an adult who received the AZD1222 COVID-19 vaccine. DNA for the CDR3: TGTGCCAGCAGCCCCAATACAGGGGGTGGAAACACCATATATTTT. Translated, it gives CASSPNTGGGNTIYF.